Following are 28 T cell receptor beta chains from one sample sequenced in a study of blood T cell repertoires in COVID-19. This table comes from immunoSEQ multiplex PCR, and its TCRdb copy is limited to in-frame clones, with some not included. This repertoire shows roughly 150,000 clones, just under 85% found once; its top ten account for roughly 8.4%. The source material was peripheral blood. These receptors all come from a woman of 80 years or more with COVID-19, enrolled during active disease.

The table lists this clone with a few counts. The V gene is TRBV20-1, the J gene TRBJ2-3, with D tentatively TRBD2 (5 bases). V lost 3 bases to trimming and J lost 8 bases, with 6 bases between them. Germline loops: CDR1 DFQATT, CDR2 SNEGSKA (reference sequence). This CDR3 comprises 10 residues. CDR3: CSASGGTQYF. The CDR3 region has the DNA TGCAGTGCTAGTGGAGGTACGCAGTATTTT.

J is TRBJ1-1 and V is TRBV9; 10 bases agree with TRBD1. The CDR3 length is 19 residues. V trimming: 3 bases; J trimming: 5 bases; junction bases outside the gene matches: 19. Per the germline V gene, CDR1 is SGDLS and CDR2 is YYNGEE. CDR3 nucleotides: TGTGCCAGCAGCGGGTCAGGGTTCGCCGGGACAGGGGTTGGGACTGAAGCTTTCTTT. Translated: CASSGSGFAGTGVGTEAFF.

This clone has a handful of counts. V and J are TRBV2 and TRBJ1-1; tentative D call: TRBD1 (6 bases). V gave up 6 bases and J gave up 6 bases, with 11 bases separating them. Germline V gives CDR1 SNHLY, CDR2 FYNNEI. The CDR3 is 12 amino acids. CDR3 loop: CASSFGQSEAFF. CDR3 nucleotides: TGTGCCAGCAGCTTCGGACAGTCTGAAGCTTTCTTT.

The chain has TRBV7-9 and TRBJ1-5; a possible D gene is TRBD1 (5 bases). V was clipped by 5 bases and J by 0 bases, with 14 bases between them. Germline CDR1 is SEHNR and CDR2 is FQNEAQ (reference sequence). This CDR3 spans 16 amino acids. CDR3 coding DNA: TGTGCCAGCAGCCTGGGGGGGGGAAATAGCAATCAGCCCCAGCATTTT. Translated: CASSLGGGNSNQPQHF.

The chain recombines TRBV5-4 with TRBJ2-3; the match to TRBD2 covers 8 bases. The V and J ends lost 4 bases and 2 bases, in that order; junction bases with no gene match: 6. The germline CDR1 and CDR2 sequences are SGHNT and YYREEE (reference sequence). The CDR3 loop spans 15 amino acids. The chain's CDR3 is CASSPGGQLTDTQYF. The CDR3 DNA sequence: TGTGCCAGCAGCCCGGGGGGGCAACTCACAGATACGCAGTATTTT.

The CDR3 nucleotides are TGTGCCAGCAGCTCCATGTCGGGGGGGGCAGATACGCAGTATTTT. This translates into CASSSMSGGADTQYF. This chain links TRBV11-3 with TRBJ2-3, with 8 nucleotides matching TRBD2. The trim removed 4 bases at V and 4 bases at J, leaving 7 bases unmatched. The CDR3 consists of 15 residues. Germline CDR1 and CDR2: SGHNT and YENEEA.

The V gene is TRBV10-1, the J gene TRBJ1-5; TRBD1 matches at 7 bases. Per germline, CDR1 WNHNN and CDR2 SYGVQD (reference sequence). The CDR3 sequence is 18 residues long. Trimming cost V 8 bases and J 0 bases; bases outside gene matches: 16. CDR3 in amino acids: CASGENRDRPYSNQPQHF. In nucleotides, the CDR3 is TGCGCCAGCGGCGAAAACCGGGACAGACCCTATAGCAATCAGCCCCAGCATTTT.

The V call is TRBV28, the J call TRBJ2-5, with D tentatively TRBD2 (5 bases). Germline V gene sequence: CDR1 MDHEN, CDR2 SYDVKM. The V end lost 2 bases, the J end lost 5 bases, and 6 bases lay between the germline ends. The CDR3 loop spans 12 amino acids. This chain's CDR3 is CASSLREETQYF. The CDR3 DNA sequence: TGTGCCAGCAGTTTAAGGGAGGAGACCCAGTACTTC.

The J gene is TRBJ2-1, the V gene TRBV28; possible D gene TRBD2, 6 bases. The germline gives CDR1 MDHEN, CDR2 SYDVKM. The V end was cut by 7 bases, the J end by 4 bases, with 11 bases between. This CDR3 spans 13 amino acids. CDR3 in DNA: TGTGCCAGCATAGGGGCGGGGTACAATGAGCAGTTCTTC. Translating gives CASIGAGYNEQFF.

This clone was picked up a small number of times. The CDR3 spells CASSAYRVRGYTF. In nucleotides, the CDR3 is TGTGCCAGCAGTGCGTACAGGGTTAGAGGCTACACCTTC. The gene calls are TRBV28 and TRBJ1-2; weak D call: TRBD1 (6 bases). Trimming pared 5 bases from V and 8 bases from J, leaving 15 bases between. Germline-derived CDR1 and CDR2 are MDHEN and SYDVKM. The CDR3 runs 13 residues.

The V and J genes are TRBV2 and TRBJ2-1, with TRBD2 identical over 12 bases. The germline gives CDR1 SNHLY, CDR2 FYNNEI. J gave up 6 bases and V 8 bases, and 14 bases lay outside the gene matches. CDR3 size: 17 residues. This CDR3 is CASVRLAGATTGNEQFF. In DNA form, the CDR3 reads TGTGCCAGCGTCCGACTAGCGGGAGCCACTACGGGCAATGAGCAGTTCTTC.

V gene TRBV7-6 combines with J gene TRBJ1-2, with D perhaps matching TRBD1 (5 bases). With 2 bases removed from V and 1 base from J, the gap between germline ends came to 11 bases. Germline CDR1 is SGHVS and CDR2 is FNYEAQ. This CDR3 region has 15 residues. This CDR3 is CASSLTGALNYGYTF. The CDR3 bases are TGTGCCAGCAGCTTAACTGGGGCGCTTAACTATGGCTACACCTTC.

The chain is built from TRBV7-8 and TRBJ1-2; 10 bases agree with TRBD1. Looked up from germline, CDR1 is SGHVS and CDR2 is FQNEAQ. This CDR3 is built from 14 residues. Trimming at V came to 4 bases and at J to 6 bases, leaving 5 bases not matched to a gene. The CDR3 nucleotides are TGTGCCAGCAGCTCGCGGGACAGGGGAAATGGCTACACCTTC. Its protein product is CASSSRDRGNGYTF.

The V gene is TRBV5-1, the J gene TRBJ2-2; weak D call: TRBD1 (6 bases). Per the germline V gene, CDR1 is SGHRS and CDR2 is YFSETQ. The length of the CDR3 is 15 residues. V was trimmed by 5 bases and J by 1 base, leaving 12 bases between them. The DNA for the CDR3 is TGCGCCAGCAGTCCCCAAGGGGGGAACACCGGGGAGCTGTTTTTT. This gives the protein CASSPQGGNTGELFF.

About this clone: Different DNA sequences within this sample yield the same CDR3. The J gene is TRBJ1-5, the V gene TRBV7-3; perhaps TRBD1 as D (5 bases). The CDR3 extends over 16 amino acids. Germline CDR1 and CDR2: SGHTA and FQGTGA. V lost 6 bases and J 5 bases, leaving 20 bases between the germline ends. The CDR3 loop reads CASSPITPGRDQPQHF. For the CDR3, the DNA is TGTGCCAGCAGTCCCATTACCCCAGGGCGCGATCAGCCCCAGCATTTT.

The chain carries TRBV19 and TRBJ2-2; 7 positions agree with TRBD1. The CDR3 spans 14 residues. CDR1 and CDR2 from the germline V gene are LNHDA and SQIVND (reference sequence). V was pared by 7 bases and J by 5 bases, with 7 bases of the junction left unmatched. CDR3 nucleotide sequence: TGTGCCAGTACCCGGGACAGTATGACCGGGGAGCTGTTTTTT. This gives the protein CASTRDSMTGELFF.

The gene calls are TRBV28 and TRBJ2-7; TRBD1 might be the D (6 bases). The V and J ends lost 1 base and 4 bases respectively, with 17 bases between them. Germline V gives CDR1 MDHEN, CDR2 SYDVKM. This CDR3 region has 16 residues. The CDR3 sequence: CASSLSGSPGVYEQYF. The CDR3 DNA reads as TGTGCCAGCAGTTTATCGGGCAGCCCAGGGGTTTACGAGCAGTACTTC.

The genes are TRBV3-1 (or the pseudogene TRBV3-2) and TRBJ1-4; D is ambiguous. CDR1 is LGHDT and CDR2 is YNNKEL in the germline V gene (reference sequence). V gave up 6 bases and J gave up 8 bases, with 13 bases separating them. The CDR3 loop spans 13 amino acids. CDR3 DNA sequence: TGTGCCAGCAGTTTCGGCGGTGGCGAAAAACTGTTTTTT. Protein product: CASSFGGGEKLFF.

J is TRBJ2-7 and V is TRBV28; 7 positions match TRBD1. Looked up from germline, CDR1 is MDHEN and CDR2 is SYDVKM. The CDR3 covers 13 residues. The V gene end was trimmed by 4 bases and the J gene end by 0 bases; junction bases not matched to a gene: 0. The CDR3 sequence is CASSWDSSYEQYF. DNA of the CDR3: TGTGCCAGCAGTTGGGACAGCTCCTACGAGCAGTACTTC.

The V call is TRBV4-2, the J call TRBJ2-2, with a possible D match to TRBD2 (6 bases). The ends were cut back, 1 base at V and 1 base at J, with 10 bases in the middle. The CDR3 length is 16 residues. Looked up from germline, CDR1 is LGHNA and CDR2 is YNFKEQ. CDR3 bases: TGTGCCAGCAGCCAAGTCGGGGGAGTGAACACCGGGGAGCTGTTTTTT. Protein sequence: CASSQVGGVNTGELFF.

The rearrangement joins TRBV21-1 to TRBJ2-2; the table calls TRBD2, which could not be checked here. TRBV21-1 has pseudogene status. The length of the CDR3 is 15 residues. Here the CDR3 DNA reads TGTGCCAGCAGCAGACTAGCGAGATACCGGGGTCAGCTGTTTTTT. It encodes CASSRLARYRGQLFF.

The chain uses TRBV2 and TRBJ1-1; 7 bases are a match to TRBD1. The CDR3 has 15 residues. V shed 5 bases and J 3 bases; nucleotides not matched to a gene: 9. The germline V gene has CDR1 SNHLY and CDR2 FYNNEI. The CDR3 bases are TGTGCCAGCAGTTCAACAGGGGCCGCGGACACTGAAGCTTTCTTT. It encodes CASSSTGAADTEAFF.

This chain joins TRBV3-1 (or the pseudogene TRBV3-2) and TRBJ1-2; no firm D call. V lost 0 bases and J lost 5, with 16 bases in between. The CDR3 contains 16 residues. Germline CDR1 reads LGHDT; CDR2 reads YNNKEL (reference sequence). CDR3 in amino acids: CASSQDYLAAGYGYTF. The CDR3 nucleotides read TGTGCCAGCAGCCAAGATTATTTAGCGGCCGGGTATGGCTACACCTTC.

The chain carries TRBV3-1 (or the pseudogene TRBV3-2) and TRBJ2-5; 12 bases match TRBD2. V lost 4 bases, J lost 5 bases, and 11 bases stayed unmatched. CDR1 is LGHDT and CDR2 is YNNKEL in the germline V gene (reference sequence). The CDR3 is 17 residues long. In nucleotides, the CDR3 is TGTGCCAGCAGCCGGGGACTAGCGGGCTTACGTCAGGAGACCCAGTACTTC. It codes for CASSRGLAGLRQETQYF.

The chain couples TRBV5-1 to TRBJ1-5, with D possibly matching TRBD1 (5 bases). Germline CDR1 and CDR2: SGHRS and YFSETQ. The CDR3 is made up of 13 amino acids. Trimming removed 8 bases at V and 0 bases at J, with 9 bases between. This CDR3 reads CASRQSSNQPQHF. The CDR3 nucleotides read TGCGCCAGTCGACAGTCTAGCAATCAGCCCCAGCATTTT.

This rearrangement joins TRBV24-1 to TRBJ2-6; 10 bases map to TRBD1. With 5 bases clipped from V and 1 base from J, the junction kept 4 bases outside the gene matches. CDR1 and CDR2 (germline): KGHDR, SFDVKD. The CDR3 totals 17 residues. CDR3 sequence: CATSGDRGFSGANVLTF. Here the CDR3 DNA reads TGTGCCACCAGTGGGGACAGGGGTTTTTCTGGGGCCAACGTCCTGACTTTC.

The chain combines TRBV9 with TRBJ2-2; 12 bases fit TRBD2. V gave up 6 bases and J gave up 1 base; unmatched junction bases: 13. The length of the CDR3 is 19 residues. CDR1 SGDLS and CDR2 YYNGEE come from the germline V gene. The CDR3 DNA is TGTGCCAGCACCCCCCGGAGGACTAGCGGGACCCGGAACACCGGGGAGCTGTTTTTT. It codes for CASTPRRTSGTRNTGELFF.

The rearrangement uses TRBV4-2 and TRBJ2-2, with unresolved D. This CDR3 has 13 amino acids. V was clipped by 4 bases and J by 5 bases, with 8 bases between them. Germline CDR1 is LGHNA and CDR2 is YNFKEQ. CDR3 nucleotides: TGTGCCAGCAGCCCCAGTTGGACCGGGGAGCTGTTTTTT. Translated: CASSPSWTGELFF.